This T cell receptor (beta chain) comes out of a study of shared clonotypes between healthy human individuals. The study enrolled healthy HIV-negative adults without recent acute infections or vaccinations as donors. Researchers drew on some 97 million PBMCs for genomic DNA from unsorted samples. Every immunoSEQ plate was one replicate of a subset's evenly spread DNA. TCRdb keeps only in-frame clones here, not all; method: immunoSEQ multiplex PCR. Of fewer than 650,000 clones in the sample, roughly four fifths are singletons; the top ten hold more than 10%. V shed 3 bases, J shed 2 bases, and the junction held 3 bases outside the gene matches. The CDR3 runs 14 residues. Germline V gene sequence: CDR1 SGHRS, CDR2 YFSETQ.

The specimen was PBMCs. The genes are TRBV5-1 and TRBJ2-7; 9 bases agree with TRBD2. This receptor was identified in a woman aged 35 to 49 in good health. Some clones in this sample may be carry-over from other donors' samples. The CDR3 sequence is CASSSASGTYEQYF. In DNA form, the CDR3 reads TGCGCCAGCAGCTCAGCTAGCGGGACCTACGAGCAGTACTTC.